Shown below are 11 T cell receptor beta chains from a single sample sequenced in a study of blood T cell repertoires in COVID-19 (TCRdb year 2020). To prepare the library, the immunoSEQ multiplex PCR assay was applied. TCRdb obtained this table from immuneACCESS and retained in-frame rearrangements with V and J assigned. These tables miss some clones; where compared with another copy, unresolved V genes account for less than half of the shortfall, and the remainder is unexplained. The sample table lists 200,000 to 250,000 clones, about 86% of them with a count of one. The ten most abundant clones make up under 1.5% of the sample. The material sequenced was PBMCs or T cells enriched from blood (not recorded which). These receptors originate from a woman in her thirties or forties with acute COVID-19.

The chain employs TRBV5-5 and TRBJ2-1; 14 nucleotides match TRBD2. The V segment lost 4 bases and the J segment 0 bases; nucleotides outside the gene matches: 12. The CDR3 runs 20 residues. Germline V gene data show CDR1 as SGHKS and CDR2 as YYEKEE (reference sequence). The CDR3: CASSPGTSGRVRSSYNEQFF. CDR3 nucleotides: TGTGCCAGCAGCCCAGGGACTAGCGGGAGAGTACGGAGCTCCTACAATGAGCAGTTCTTC.

The V call is TRBV11-3, the J call TRBJ2-1; the D gene is possibly TRBD2 (6 bases). This CDR3 has 11 residues. Germline V gene sequence: CDR1 SGHNT, CDR2 YENEEA. V shed 4 bases and J shed 8 bases, with 6 bases lying between them. In DNA, the CDR3 is TGTGCCAGCAGCTGGGGGGATGAGCAGTTCTTC. It codes for CASSWGDEQFF. The full variable domain, completed using reference TRBV11-3 and TRBJ2-1, is EAGVVQSPRYKIIEKKQPVAFWCNPISGHNTLYWYLQNLGQGPELLIRYENEEAVDDSQLPKDRFSAERLKGVDSTLKIQPAELGDSAVYLCASSWGDEQFFGPGTRLTVL.

This clone was seen once. The sample holds other DNA sequences that translate to the same CDR3. V gene TRBV6-5 combines with J gene TRBJ1-1, with a weak D call TRBD1 (5 bases). Germline assignment: CDR1 MNHEY and CDR2 SVGAGI. Between the trimmed V and J ends, which lost 5 bases and 3 bases, there was a span of 10 bases. There are 13 residues in the CDR3. The CDR3 DNA sequence: TGTGCCAGCAGTCCCCGGGGGGACACTGAAGCTTTCTTT. Encoded protein: CASSPRGDTEAFF.

This chain connects TRBV4-3 to TRBJ1-2; D is unresolved. V shed 1 base and J shed 4 bases, with 10 bases lying between them. Looked up from germline, CDR1 is LGHNA and CDR2 is YSLEER. This CDR3 comprises 14 residues. CDR3 sequence reads: CASSQGDYAYGYTF. CDR3 nucleotides: TGCGCCAGCAGCCAAGGCGATTATGCCTATGGCTACACCTTC.

This rearrangement joins TRBV11-2 to TRBJ2-1; the D gene is possibly TRBD2 (5 bases). V lost 5 bases, J lost 10 bases, and 18 bases lay in between. The CDR3 sequence is 14 residues long. The germline V gene has CDR1 SGHAT and CDR2 FQNNGV. In nucleotides, the CDR3 is TGTGCCAGCAGCAACCGTCGGGCGGGCGTGGAGCAGTTCTTC. This codes for CASSNRRAGVEQFF.

V and J are TRBV28 and TRBJ2-7; TRBD1 matches at 9 bases. With 5 bases clipped from V and 2 bases from J, the junction kept 10 bases outside the gene matches. Germline CDR1 MDHEN, CDR2 SYDVKM. There are 16 residues in the CDR3. The CDR3 nucleotides are TGTGCCAGCAGTCCGCCCTCGGGACAGGGTACCTACGAGCAGTACTTC. It translates to CASSPPSGQGTYEQYF.

This chain connects TRBV6-5 to TRBJ1-6; D remains ambiguous. Germline V CDR1 and CDR2: MNHEY, SVGAGI. This CDR3 region has 14 residues. Between the trimmed V and J ends, which lost 6 bases and 2 bases, there was a span of 8 bases. This CDR3 reads CASSAGPYNSPLHF. DNA of the CDR3: TGTGCCAGCAGCGCTGGGCCCTATAATTCACCCCTCCACTTT.

The rearrangement joins TRBV27 to TRBJ2-5; 7 nucleotides line up with TRBD1. CDR1 is MNHEY, CDR2 SMNVEV, per germline (reference sequence). The V segment lost 3 bases and the J segment 1 base; nucleotides outside the gene matches: 2. There are 14 residues in the CDR3. CDR3 DNA: TGTGCCAGCAGTTTTAACAGGGGCCAAGAGACCCAGTACTTC. Translation gives CASSFNRGQETQYF.

The chain joins TRBV5-5 to TRBJ1-3; D is unresolved. CDR1 SGHKS and CDR2 YYEKEE come from the germline V gene (reference sequence). V lost 0 bases, J lost 0 bases, and 7 bases lay in between. The CDR3 extends over 15 amino acids. The CDR3 sequence is CASSLVAGSGNTIYF. For the CDR3, the DNA is TGTGCCAGCAGCTTGGTGGCGGGCTCTGGAAACACCATATATTTT. Using reference TRBV5-5 and TRBJ1-3 for the parts outside the CDR3, the full variable domain is DAGVTQSPTHLIKTRGQQVTLRCSPISGHKSVSWYQQVLGQGPQFIFQYYEKEERGRGNFPDRFSARQFPNYSSELNVNALLLGDSALYLCASSLVAGSGNTIYFGEGSWLTVV.

V gene TRBV4-1 combines with J gene TRBJ2-3, with D maybe TRBD2 (5 bases). V was cut by 4 bases and J by 4 bases, with 9 bases left in between. The CDR3 is 13 amino acids. CDR1 MGHRA and CDR2 YSYEKL come from the germline V gene. CDR3 residues: CASSLSVADTQYF. The CDR3 DNA is TGCGCCAGCAGCCTTAGCGTAGCAGATACGCAGTATTTT.

This clone occurred a few times. V usage is TRBV11-3 and J usage is TRBJ2-1; D remains unclear. The V and J ends lost 6 bases and 5 bases respectively, with 14 bases between them. The CDR3 is 14 amino acids. Germline V gene data show CDR1 as SGHNT and CDR2 as YENEEA. The DNA of the CDR3 is TGTGCCAGCAGTCCTAACTCGGCGGACAATGAGCAGTTCTTC. This encodes CASSPNSADNEQFF. The variable domain in full, with the rest retrieved from reference TRBV11-3 and TRBJ2-1, is EAGVVQSPRYKIIEKKQPVAFWCNPISGHNTLYWYLQNLGQGPELLIRYENEEAVDDSQLPKDRFSAERLKGVDSTLKIQPAELGDSAVYLCASSPNSADNEQFFGPGTRLTVL.